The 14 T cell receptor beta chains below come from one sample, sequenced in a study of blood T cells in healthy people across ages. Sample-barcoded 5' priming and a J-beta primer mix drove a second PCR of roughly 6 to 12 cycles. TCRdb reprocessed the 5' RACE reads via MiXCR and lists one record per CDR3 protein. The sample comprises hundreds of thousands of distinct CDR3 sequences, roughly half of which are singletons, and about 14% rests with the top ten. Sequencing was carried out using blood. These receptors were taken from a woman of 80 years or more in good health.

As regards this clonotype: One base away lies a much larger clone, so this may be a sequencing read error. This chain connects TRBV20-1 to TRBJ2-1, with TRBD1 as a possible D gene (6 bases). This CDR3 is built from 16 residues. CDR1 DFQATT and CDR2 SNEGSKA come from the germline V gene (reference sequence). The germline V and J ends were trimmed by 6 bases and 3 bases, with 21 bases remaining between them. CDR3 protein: CSATQGTRAFYNEQFF. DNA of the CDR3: TGCAGTGCCACTCAGGGGACCCGGGCTTTCTACAATGAGCAGTTCTTC.

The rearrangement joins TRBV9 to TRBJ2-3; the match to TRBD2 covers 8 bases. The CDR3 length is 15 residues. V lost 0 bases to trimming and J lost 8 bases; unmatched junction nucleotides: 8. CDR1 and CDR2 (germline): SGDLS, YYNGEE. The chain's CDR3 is CASSVDGLAGITQYF. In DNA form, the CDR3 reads TGTGCCAGCAGCGTAGATGGATTAGCGGGGATTACGCAGTATTTT.

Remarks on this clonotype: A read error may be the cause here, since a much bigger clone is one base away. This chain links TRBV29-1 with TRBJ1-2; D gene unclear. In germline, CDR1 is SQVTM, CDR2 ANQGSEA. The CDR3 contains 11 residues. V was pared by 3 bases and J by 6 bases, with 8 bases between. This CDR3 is CSVDVGNGYTF. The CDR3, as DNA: TGCAGCGTTGATGTGGGAAATGGCTACACCTTC.

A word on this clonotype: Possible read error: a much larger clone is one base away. DNA for the CDR3: TGTGCCAGCAGCCTTCAAGCGACGGGACTAGCCTACAATGAGCAGTTCTTC. The encoded protein is CASSLQATGLAYNEQFF. This chain joins TRBV7-2 and TRBJ2-1, with 8 nucleotides matching TRBD2. The V gene's germline CDR1 is SGHTA and CDR2 FQGNSA. V lost 5 bases to trimming and J lost 2 bases; unmatched junction nucleotides: 11. The CDR3 totals 17 residues.

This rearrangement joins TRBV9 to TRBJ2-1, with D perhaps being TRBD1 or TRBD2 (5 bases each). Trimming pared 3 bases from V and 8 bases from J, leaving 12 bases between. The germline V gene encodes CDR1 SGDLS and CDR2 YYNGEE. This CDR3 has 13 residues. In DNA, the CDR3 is TGTGCCAGCAGCGGTGCCGGGGCCTATGAGCAGTTCTTC. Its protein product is CASSGAGAYEQFF.

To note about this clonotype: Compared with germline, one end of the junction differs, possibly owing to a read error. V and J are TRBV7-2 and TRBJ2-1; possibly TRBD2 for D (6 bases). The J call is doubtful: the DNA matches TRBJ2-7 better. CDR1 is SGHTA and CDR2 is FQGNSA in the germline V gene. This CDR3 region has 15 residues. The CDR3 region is CVSSNGGGYRDEQYF. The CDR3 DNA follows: TGTGTCAGCAGCAACGGGGGAGGTTATCGCGATGAGCAGTACTTC.

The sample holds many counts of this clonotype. CDR3 nucleotide sequence: TGTGCCAGCAGTGAATTGCGGATGCTGTTTTTT. Protein sequence: CASSELRMLFF. This chain uses TRBV2 with TRBJ1-4; no clear D gene. The V and J ends lost 2 bases and 14 bases respectively, with 9 bases between them. The germline CDR1 and CDR2 sequences are SNHLY and FYNNEI. This CDR3 is 11 amino acids long.

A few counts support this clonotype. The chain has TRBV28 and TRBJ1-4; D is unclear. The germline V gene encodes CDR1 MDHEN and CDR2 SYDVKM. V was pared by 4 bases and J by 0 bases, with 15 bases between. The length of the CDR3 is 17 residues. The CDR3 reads CASSSPLLEATNEKLFF. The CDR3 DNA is TGTGCCAGCAGTTCTCCCTTGCTGGAGGCAACTAATGAAAAACTGTTTTTT.

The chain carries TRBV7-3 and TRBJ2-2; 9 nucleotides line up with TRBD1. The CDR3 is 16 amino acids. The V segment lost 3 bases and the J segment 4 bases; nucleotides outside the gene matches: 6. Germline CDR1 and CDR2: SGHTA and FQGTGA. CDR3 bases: TGTGCCAGCAGCTTGAACAGGGGGCAAGGCACCGGGGAGCTGTTTTTT. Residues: CASSLNRGQGTGELFF.

The CDR3 loop reads CAINPLPSPGTGNYGYTF. The CDR3 DNA reads as TGTGCCATCAATCCGTTACCTTCCCCCGGGACAGGGAACTATGGCTACACCTTC. V gene TRBV10-3 combines with J gene TRBJ1-2, with 9 bases identical to TRBD1. The CDR3 extends over 18 amino acids. V gave up 7 bases and J gave up 2 bases; unmatched junction bases: 17. Germline CDR1 is ENHRY and CDR2 is SYGVKD.

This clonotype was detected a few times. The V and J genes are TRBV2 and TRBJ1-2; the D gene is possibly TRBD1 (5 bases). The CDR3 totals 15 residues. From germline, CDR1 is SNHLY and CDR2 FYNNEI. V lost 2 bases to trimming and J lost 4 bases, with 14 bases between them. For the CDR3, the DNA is TGTGCCAGCAGTGAAAGGGGAGTCTCTGTCTATGGCTACACCTTC. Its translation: CASSERGVSVYGYTF.

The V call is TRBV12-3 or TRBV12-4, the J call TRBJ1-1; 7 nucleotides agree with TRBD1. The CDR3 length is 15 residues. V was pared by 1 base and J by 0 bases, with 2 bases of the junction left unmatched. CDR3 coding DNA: TGTGCCAGCAGTTTAGAGGGGGCCCTGAACACTGAAGCTTTCTTT. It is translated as CASSLEGALNTEAFF.

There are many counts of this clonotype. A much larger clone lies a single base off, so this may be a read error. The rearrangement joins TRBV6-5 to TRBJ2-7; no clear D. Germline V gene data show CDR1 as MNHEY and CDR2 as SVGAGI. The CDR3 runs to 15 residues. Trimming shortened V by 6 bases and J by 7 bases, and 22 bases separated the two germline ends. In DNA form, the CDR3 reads TGTGCCAGCAGCTCCCACACAACTCCGGCCGTTGAGCAGTACTTC. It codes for CASSSHTTPAVEQYF.

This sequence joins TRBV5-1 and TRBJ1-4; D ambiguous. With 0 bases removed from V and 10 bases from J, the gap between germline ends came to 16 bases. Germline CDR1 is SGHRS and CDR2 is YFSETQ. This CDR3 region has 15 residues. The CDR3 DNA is TGCGCCAGCAGCTTGGAGCCGGGGTTTGCAGTAAAACTGTTTTTT. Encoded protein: CASSLEPGFAVKLFF.